The 13 T cell receptor beta chains below were found in one sample sequenced in a study of control samples from healthy donors and cancer patients. TCRdb's copy holds only in-frame clones and misses some; the assay was immunoSEQ multiplex PCR. The sample holds 120,000 to 150,000 clones, 91% seen once. Input material: blood. The receptors here all came from a man younger than 45 in good health.

This chain links TRBV15 with TRBJ2-5; 8 bases map to TRBD2. CDR3 length: 14 residues. Germline V gene data show CDR1 as LNHNV and CDR2 as YYDKDF (reference sequence). V lost 1 base, J lost 5 bases, and 3 bases stayed unmatched. CDR3 in DNA: TGTGCCACCAGCAGAGGGACTAGCTACGAGACCCAGTACTTC. Protein product: CATSRGTSYETQYF.

The V gene is TRBV9, the J gene TRBJ2-3; D is undetermined. The CDR3 extends over 14 amino acids. With 3 bases removed from V and 6 bases from J, the gap between germline ends came to 14 bases. Germline V lookup: CDR1 SGDLS, CDR2 YYNGEE. The DNA for the CDR3 is TGTGCCAGCAGCGATGACCTAGAAGCCGATACGCAGTATTTT. Translated: CASSDDLEADTQYF. Complete variable domain (other parts from reference TRBV9 and TRBJ2-3): DSGVTQTPKHLITATGQRVTLRCSPRSGDLSVYWYQQSLDQGLQFLIQYYNGEERAKGNILERFSAQQFPDLHSELNLSSLELGDSALYFCASSDDLEADTQYFGPGTRLTVL.

The J gene is TRBJ2-7, the V gene TRBV10-3, with D maybe TRBD2 (6 bases). The germline V and J ends were trimmed by 1 base and 12 bases, with 13 bases remaining between them. The CDR3 sequence is 12 residues long. Per germline, CDR1 ENHRY and CDR2 SYGVKD. CDR3 residues: CAISEFSSGSYF. The CDR3 nucleotides are TGTGCCATCAGTGAGTTTAGTAGCGGTTCGTACTTC.

The rearrangement links TRBV28 to TRBJ1-4, with 9 bases matching TRBD1. V lost 8 bases and J lost 7; bases outside the gene matches: 2. This CDR3 is 12 amino acids long. Per the germline V gene, CDR1 is MDHEN and CDR2 is SYDVKM. DNA of the CDR3: TGTGCCAGCGGGACAGGGACTGAAAAACTGTTTTTT. It yields the protein CASGTGTEKLFF.

This sequence joins TRBV12-3 or TRBV12-4 and TRBJ1-2; the match to TRBD1 covers 7 bases. V was clipped by 10 bases and J by 3 bases; unmatched bases: 8. CDR3 length equals 13 residues. The CDR3 DNA follows: TGTGCCACCTCACAGGGGTATGACTATGGCTACACCTTC. This translates into CATSQGYDYGYTF.

V is TRBV11-2 and J is TRBJ1-2; D not certain. The CDR3 is 17 amino acids. The ends were cut back, 0 bases at V and 4 bases at J, with 18 bases in the middle. The germline CDR1 and CDR2 sequences are SGHAT and FQNNGV. The CDR3 DNA reads as TGTGCCAGCAGCTTAGATAATTCGAGGTGGCGGGGCTATGGCTACACCTTC. Translated: CASSLDNSRWRGYGYTF.

The genes are TRBV6-5 and TRBJ1-2, with 10 bases identical to TRBD1. The CDR3 contains 14 residues. Germline CDR1 is MNHEY and CDR2 is SVGAGI. V gave up 0 bases and J gave up 12 bases; unmatched junction bases: 7. The CDR3 coding sequence is TGTGCCAGCAGTTACTCGAAGACAGGGGGCGGTGACACCTTC. It codes for CASSYSKTGGGDTF.

The genes are TRBV2 and TRBJ1-2; D gene uncertain. V lost 4 bases and J 0 bases, leaving 18 bases between the germline ends. This CDR3 comprises 17 residues. From germline, CDR1 is SNHLY and CDR2 FYNNEI. The CDR3 region is CASSGGRVYGPNYGYTF. The CDR3 DNA reads TGTGCCAGCAGTGGGGGTAGGGTCTATGGCCCTAACTATGGCTACACCTTC.

The chain couples TRBV21-1 to TRBJ2-1; TRBD2 is taken as the D call from the table, unchecked against the DNA. TRBV21-1 is a known pseudogene. The CDR3 contains 15 residues. CDR3 protein: CASSERTRSHNEQFF. The CDR3 DNA follows: TGTGCCAGCAGCGAACGAACCCGGTCCCACAATGAGCAGTTCTTC.

The V and J genes are TRBV13 and TRBJ1-1; no reliable D call. Trimming shortened V by 4 bases and J by 3 bases, and 9 bases separated the two germline ends. The length of the CDR3 is 13 residues. Germline CDR1 is PRHDT and CDR2 is FYEKMQ (reference sequence). The CDR3 DNA follows: TGTGCCAGCAGCTCCAGGATTTACACTGAAGCTTTCTTT. Protein product: CASSSRIYTEAFF.

The genes are TRBV5-1 and TRBJ2-1, with 14 nucleotides matching TRBD2. This CDR3 is built from 15 residues. Germline V gene lookup returns CDR1 SGHRS and CDR2 YFSETQ. V was pared by 4 bases and J by 7 bases, with 4 bases of the junction left unmatched. The chain's CDR3 is CASSDGTSGGNEQFF. The CDR3 DNA follows: TGCGCCAGCAGCGACGGGACTAGCGGGGGAAATGAGCAGTTCTTC.

CDR3 region: CASSSAGGSSYNEQFF. The DNA for the CDR3 is TGTGCCAGCAGTTCCGCGGGGGGGAGCTCCTACAATGAGCAGTTCTTC. V gene TRBV6-5 combines with J gene TRBJ2-1; 9 nucleotides match TRBD2. CDR3 length: 16 amino acids. Germline CDR1 reads MNHEY; CDR2 reads SVGAGI. J gave up 0 bases and V 4 bases, and 4 bases lay outside the gene matches.

This chain links TRBV19 with TRBJ1-2, with D tentatively TRBD1 (5 bases). CDR1 and CDR2 (germline): LNHDA, SQIVND (reference sequence). The germline V and J ends were trimmed by 5 bases and 4 bases, with 14 bases remaining between them. There are 14 residues in the CDR3. The CDR3 DNA reads as TGTGCCAGTAGTCCCCGGGGACCTCTCTATGGCTACACCTTC. It yields the protein CASSPRGPLYGYTF.